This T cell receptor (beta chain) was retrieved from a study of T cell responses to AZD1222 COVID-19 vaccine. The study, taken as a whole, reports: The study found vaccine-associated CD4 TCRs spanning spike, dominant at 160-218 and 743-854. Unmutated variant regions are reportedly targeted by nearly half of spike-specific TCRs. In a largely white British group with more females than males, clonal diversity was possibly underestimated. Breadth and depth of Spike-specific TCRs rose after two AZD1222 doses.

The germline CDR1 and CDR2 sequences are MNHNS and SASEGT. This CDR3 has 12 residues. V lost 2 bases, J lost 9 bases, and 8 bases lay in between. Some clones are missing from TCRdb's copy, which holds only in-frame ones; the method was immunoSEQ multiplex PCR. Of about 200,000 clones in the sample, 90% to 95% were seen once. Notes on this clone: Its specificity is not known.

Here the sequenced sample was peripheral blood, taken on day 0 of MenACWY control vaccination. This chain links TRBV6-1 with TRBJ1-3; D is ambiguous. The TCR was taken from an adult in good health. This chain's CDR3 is CASSERRGTIYF. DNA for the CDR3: TGTGCCAGCAGTGAAAGGCGAGGCACCATATATTTT.